These 7 T cell receptor beta chains share one sample of origin, sequenced in a study of regulatory T cells in long-lasting Graves disease. The time point denotes: newly diagnosed GD, antithyroid drugs for less than 3 months. From RNA extracted from PBMCs, the TCR library was made. Researchers made TCR beta libraries by using iRepertoire HTBI primers and running Arm-PCR on CDR3 regions. TCRdb reanalysed the multiplex PCR reads using MiXCR and keeps one entry per CDR3 protein. The sample has hundreds of thousands of distinct CDR3 sequences, 13% seen once; the top ten hold more than 8.5%. This sample also appeared in a second study, on T cells in Graves' hyperthyroidism and ophthalmopathy.

Sequencing used peripheral blood mononuclear cells (PBMCs), obtained at new diagnosis, from a patient treated with antithyroid drugs. Receptors originate from a man in his thirties or forties with Graves disease.

This clonotype was observed many times. The chain employs TRBV3-1 and TRBJ2-3, with D maybe TRBD2 (6 bases). The CDR3 loop spans 17 amino acids. The germline gives CDR1 LGHDT, CDR2 YNNKEL (reference sequence). Trimming pared 1 base from V and 0 bases from J, leaving 14 bases between. The CDR3, as DNA: TGTGCCAGCAGCCAAGTCTTAGCGGAGCTCAGCACAGATACGCAGTATTTT. Translation: CASSQVLAELSTDTQYF.

Ten or more counts support this clonotype. The chain is built from TRBV2 and TRBJ1-2; D remains ambiguous. Germline CDR1 reads SNHLY; CDR2 reads FYNNEI. The CDR3 loop spans 12 amino acids. The V and J ends lost 4 bases and 2 bases respectively, with 5 bases between them. CDR3 residues: CASSGPNYGYTF. DNA of the CDR3: TGTGCCAGCAGTGGACCGAACTATGGCTACACCTTC.

V gene TRBV25-1 combines with J gene TRBJ1-2, with no clear D. CDR3 length: 13 amino acids. Germline V gene sequence: CDR1 MGHDK, CDR2 SYGVNS. The V gene lost 4 bases and the J gene lost 7 bases, with 13 bases spanning the gap. CDR3 in amino acids: CASSARLRVGYTF. As DNA, the CDR3 is TGTGCCAGCAGTGCCCGGCTGAGGGTTGGCTACACCTTC.

This clonotype showed up many times. The V call is TRBV27, the J call TRBJ1-2; tentatively, D is TRBD1 (6 bases). CDR1 MNHEY and CDR2 SMNVEV come from the germline V gene (reference sequence). With 6 bases removed from V and 6 bases from J, the gap between germline ends came to 11 bases. The CDR3 is 12 amino acids. In DNA, the CDR3 is TGTGCCAGCAGGACGAACAGGGATGGCTACACCTTC. It translates to CASRTNRDGYTF.

This clonotype was seen ten or more times. V is TRBV2 and J is TRBJ2-7; 7 bases match TRBD1. The germline CDR1 and CDR2 sequences are SNHLY and FYNNEI. This CDR3 region has 15 residues. With V trimmed by 4 bases and J by 2 bases, 8 bases remained unmatched. DNA of the CDR3: TGTGCCAGCAGTGTCCACAGGGGAGACACCTACGAGCAGTACTTC. Protein: CASSVHRGDTYEQYF.

In this sample, this clonotype turned up many times. The chain links TRBV20-1 to TRBJ2-2; tentative D call: TRBD2 (5 bases). The germline V and J ends were trimmed by 4 bases and 6 bases, with 12 bases remaining between them. The CDR3 sequence is 13 residues long. The germline V gene has CDR1 DFQATT and CDR2 SNEGSKA (reference sequence). For the CDR3, the DNA is TGCAGTGCTAAGACGGGAATTCCCGGGGAGCTGTTTTTT. It specifies CSAKTGIPGELFF.

This clonotype was counted many times. J is TRBJ2-7 and V is TRBV11-3; D remains unclear. This CDR3 is built from 13 residues. Trimming took off 1 base at V and 5 bases at J, with 9 bases between the two ends. Germline CDR1 and CDR2: SGHNT and YENEEA. CDR3 DNA sequence: TGTGCCAGCAGCTTAGGTGGCTTGGACGAGCAGTACTTC. This gives the protein CASSLGGLDEQYF.